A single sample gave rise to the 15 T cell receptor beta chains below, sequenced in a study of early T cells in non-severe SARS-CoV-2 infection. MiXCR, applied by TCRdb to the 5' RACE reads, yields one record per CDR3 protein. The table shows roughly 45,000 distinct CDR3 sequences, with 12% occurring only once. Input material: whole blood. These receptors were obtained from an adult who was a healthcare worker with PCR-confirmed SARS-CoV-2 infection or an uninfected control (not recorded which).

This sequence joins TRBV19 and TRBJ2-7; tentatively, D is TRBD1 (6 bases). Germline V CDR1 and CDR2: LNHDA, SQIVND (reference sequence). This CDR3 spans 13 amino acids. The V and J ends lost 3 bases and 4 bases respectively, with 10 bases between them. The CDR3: CASSIGQSYEQYF. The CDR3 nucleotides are TGTGCCAGTAGTATTGGACAGTCTTACGAGCAGTACTTC.

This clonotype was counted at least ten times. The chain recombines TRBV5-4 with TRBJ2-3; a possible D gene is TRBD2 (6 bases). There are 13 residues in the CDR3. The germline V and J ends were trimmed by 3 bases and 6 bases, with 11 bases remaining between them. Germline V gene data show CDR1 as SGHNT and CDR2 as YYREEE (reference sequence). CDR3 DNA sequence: TGTGCCAGCAGCTCCGGAGGGCGGGATACGCAGTATTTT. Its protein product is CASSSGGRDTQYF.

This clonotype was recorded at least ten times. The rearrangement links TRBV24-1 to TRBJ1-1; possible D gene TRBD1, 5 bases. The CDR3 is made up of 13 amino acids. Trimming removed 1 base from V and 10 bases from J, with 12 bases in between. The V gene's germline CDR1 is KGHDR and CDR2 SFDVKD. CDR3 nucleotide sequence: TGTGCCACCAGTGATTTTAGGGCTCAGGGAGCTTTCTTT. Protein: CATSDFRAQGAFF.

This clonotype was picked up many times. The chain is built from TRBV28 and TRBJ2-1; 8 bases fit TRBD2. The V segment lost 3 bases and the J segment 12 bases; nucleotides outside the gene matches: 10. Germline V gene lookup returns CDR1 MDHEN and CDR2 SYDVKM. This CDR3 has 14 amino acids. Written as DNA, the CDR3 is TGTGCCAGCAGTTTTATGAGCGGGGGCGGCGCGCAGTTCTTC. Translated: CASSFMSGGGAQFF.

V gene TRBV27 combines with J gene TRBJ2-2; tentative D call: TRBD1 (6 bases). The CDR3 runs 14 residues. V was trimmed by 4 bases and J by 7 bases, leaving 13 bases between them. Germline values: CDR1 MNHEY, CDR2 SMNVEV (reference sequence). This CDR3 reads CASSYREYHGELFF. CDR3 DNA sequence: TGTGCCAGCAGTTACAGGGAATACCACGGGGAGCTGTTTTTT.

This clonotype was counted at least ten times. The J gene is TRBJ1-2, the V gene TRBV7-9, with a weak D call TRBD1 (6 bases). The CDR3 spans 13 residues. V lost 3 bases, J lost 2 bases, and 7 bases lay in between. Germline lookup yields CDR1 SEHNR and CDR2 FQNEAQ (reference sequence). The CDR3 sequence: CASSLQGNYGYTF. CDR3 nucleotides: TGTGCCAGCAGCTTGCAGGGGAACTATGGCTACACCTTC.

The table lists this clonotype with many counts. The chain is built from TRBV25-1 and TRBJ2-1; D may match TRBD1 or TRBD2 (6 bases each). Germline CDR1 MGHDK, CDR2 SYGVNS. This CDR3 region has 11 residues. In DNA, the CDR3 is TGTGCAACCGGGGGCTTCAATGAGCAGTTCTTC. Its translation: CATGGFNEQFF.

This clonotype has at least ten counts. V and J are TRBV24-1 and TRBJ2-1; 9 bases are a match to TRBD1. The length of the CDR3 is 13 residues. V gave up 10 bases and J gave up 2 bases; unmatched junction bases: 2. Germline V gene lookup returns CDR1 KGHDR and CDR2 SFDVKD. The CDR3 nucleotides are TGTGCCACGCACAGGGGGCCCTACAATGAGCAGTTCTTC. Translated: CATHRGPYNEQFF.

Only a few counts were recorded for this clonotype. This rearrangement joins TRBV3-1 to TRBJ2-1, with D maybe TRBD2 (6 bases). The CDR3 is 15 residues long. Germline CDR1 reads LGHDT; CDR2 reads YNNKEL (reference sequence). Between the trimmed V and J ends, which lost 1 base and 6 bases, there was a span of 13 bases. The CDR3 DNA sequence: TGTGCCAGCAGCCAAGTTGGGCGGAGGGGCAATGAGCAGTTCTTC. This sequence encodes CASSQVGRRGNEQFF.

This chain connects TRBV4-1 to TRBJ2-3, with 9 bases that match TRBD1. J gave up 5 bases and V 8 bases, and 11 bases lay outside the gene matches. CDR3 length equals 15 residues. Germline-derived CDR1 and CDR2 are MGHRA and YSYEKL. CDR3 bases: TGCGCCAGCTCCTCACAGGGGGCCGCCGGAGATACGCAGTATTTT. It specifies CASSSQGAAGDTQYF.

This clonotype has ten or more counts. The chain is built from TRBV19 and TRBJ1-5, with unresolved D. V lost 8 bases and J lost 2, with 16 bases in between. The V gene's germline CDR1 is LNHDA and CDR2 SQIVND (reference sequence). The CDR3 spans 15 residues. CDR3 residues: CASSSWAGGNQPQHF. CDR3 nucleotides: TGTGCCAGTTCCTCTTGGGCTGGAGGCAATCAGCCCCAGCATTTT.

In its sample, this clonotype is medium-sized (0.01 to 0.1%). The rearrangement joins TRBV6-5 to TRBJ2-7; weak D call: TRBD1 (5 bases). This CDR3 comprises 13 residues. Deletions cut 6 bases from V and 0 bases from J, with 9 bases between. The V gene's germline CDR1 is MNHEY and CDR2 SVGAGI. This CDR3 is CASSRAFSYEQYF. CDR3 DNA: TGTGCCAGCAGCAGGGCCTTCTCCTACGAGCAGTACTTC.

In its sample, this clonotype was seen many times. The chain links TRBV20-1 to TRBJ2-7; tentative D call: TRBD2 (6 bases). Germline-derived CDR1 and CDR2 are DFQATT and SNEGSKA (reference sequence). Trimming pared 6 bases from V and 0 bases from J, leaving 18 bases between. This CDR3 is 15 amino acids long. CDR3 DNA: TGCAGTGCCCGGCCCTGGAGGGTTAACTCCTACGAGCAGTACTTC. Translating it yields CSARPWRVNSYEQYF.

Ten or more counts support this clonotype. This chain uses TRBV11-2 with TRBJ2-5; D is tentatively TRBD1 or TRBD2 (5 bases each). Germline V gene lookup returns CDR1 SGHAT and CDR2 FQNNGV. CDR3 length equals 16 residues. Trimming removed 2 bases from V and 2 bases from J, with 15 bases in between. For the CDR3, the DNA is TGTGCCAGCAGCTTATTTCTGGGGGTAGTACAAGAGACCCAGTACTTC. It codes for CASSLFLGVVQETQYF.

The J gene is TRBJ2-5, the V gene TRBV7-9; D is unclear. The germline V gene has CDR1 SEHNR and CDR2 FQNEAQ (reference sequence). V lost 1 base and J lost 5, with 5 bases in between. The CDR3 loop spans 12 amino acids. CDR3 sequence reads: CASSLGFETQYF. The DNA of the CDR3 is TGTGCCAGCAGCTTAGGATTCGAGACCCAGTACTTC. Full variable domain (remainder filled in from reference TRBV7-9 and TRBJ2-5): DTGVSQNPRHKITKRGQNVTFRCDPISEHNRLYWYRQTLGQGPEFLTYFQNEAQLEKSRLLSDRFSAERPKGSFSTLEIQRTEQGDSAMYLCASSLGFETQYFGPGTRLLVL.